This section outlines one TCR beta chain sequence together with its context. A read error may produce the germline difference seen at one junction end. The record originates from a study of CD8+CD57+ T cells in acquired aplastic anemia. The TCR beta profiling, which covered VDJ combination and CDR3 sequence, was carried out using genomic DNA as the template. TCRdb analysed the reads with MiXCR anew, one entry per CDR3 protein. Of around 250,000 distinct CDR3 sequences listed, 70% to 85% are singletons. All patients picked for sequencing had shown, by flow cytometry, an expansion of CD8+CD57+ cells. Germline loops: CDR1 SNHLY, CDR2 FYNNEI. This CDR3 has 14 amino acids.

Sequenced sample: sorted CD4+, CD8+, or CD8+CD57+ T cells (not recorded which) from PBMCs. The rearrangement joins TRBV2 to TRBJ2-7; D gene ambiguous. Gene TRBJ1-5 matches the end of the DNA better, so the J call may be wrong. The TCR was taken from a human donor with aplastic anemia. The CDR3 region has the DNA TGTGCCAGCTGTGAGGCGTATACGAATCAGCCCCAGCATTTT. It translates to CASCEAYTNQPQHF.